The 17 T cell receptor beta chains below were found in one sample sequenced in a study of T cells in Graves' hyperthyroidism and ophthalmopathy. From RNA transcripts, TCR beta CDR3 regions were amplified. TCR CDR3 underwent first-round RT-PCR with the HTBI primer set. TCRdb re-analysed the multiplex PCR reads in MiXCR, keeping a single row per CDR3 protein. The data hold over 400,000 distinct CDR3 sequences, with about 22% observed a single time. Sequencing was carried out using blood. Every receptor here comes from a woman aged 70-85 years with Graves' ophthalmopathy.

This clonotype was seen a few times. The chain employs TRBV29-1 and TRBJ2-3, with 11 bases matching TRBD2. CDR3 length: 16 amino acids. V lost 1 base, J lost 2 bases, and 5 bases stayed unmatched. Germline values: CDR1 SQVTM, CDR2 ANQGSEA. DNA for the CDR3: TGCAGCGTTGAAGGGATTAGCGGGAGGGACACAGATACGCAGTATTTT. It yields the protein CSVEGISGRDTDTQYF.

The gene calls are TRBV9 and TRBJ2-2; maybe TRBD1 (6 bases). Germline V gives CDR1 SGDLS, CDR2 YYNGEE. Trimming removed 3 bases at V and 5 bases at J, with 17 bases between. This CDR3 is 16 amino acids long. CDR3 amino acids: CASSGNRVLRTGELFF. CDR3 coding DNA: TGTGCCAGCAGCGGTAACAGGGTCTTGAGGACCGGGGAGCTGTTTTTT.

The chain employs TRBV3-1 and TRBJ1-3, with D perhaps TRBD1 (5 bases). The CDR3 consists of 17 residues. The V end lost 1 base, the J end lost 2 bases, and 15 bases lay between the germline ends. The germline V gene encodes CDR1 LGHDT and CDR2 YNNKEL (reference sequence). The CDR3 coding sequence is TGTGCCAGCAGCCAAGTGTCGGTCGGGACGGCTGGAAACACCATATATTTT. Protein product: CASSQVSVGTAGNTIYF.

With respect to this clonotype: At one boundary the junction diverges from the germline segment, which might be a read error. CDR3 residues: CASSPRAGGRFTDTQYF. For the CDR3, the DNA is TGTGCTAGCAGCCCCAGGGCGGGGGGCCGCTTCACAGATACGCAGTATTTT. The chain uses TRBV7-7 and TRBJ2-3, with 8 bases matching TRBD2. The CDR3 totals 17 residues. Germline CDR1 and CDR2: SSHAT and FNYEAQ (reference sequence).

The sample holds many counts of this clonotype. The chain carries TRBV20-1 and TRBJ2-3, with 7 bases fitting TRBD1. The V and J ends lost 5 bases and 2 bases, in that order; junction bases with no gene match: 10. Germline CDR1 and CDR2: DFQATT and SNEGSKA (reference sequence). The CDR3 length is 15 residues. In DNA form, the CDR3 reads TGCAGTGCTGGCCCTCGGGACAGATTCACAGATACGCAGTATTTT. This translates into CSAGPRDRFTDTQYF.

CDR3 region: CASSNPYRDGNTIYF. Here the CDR3 DNA reads TGTGCCAGCTCCAACCCGTACAGGGACGGAAACACCATATATTTT. The rearrangement uses TRBV18 and TRBJ1-3; D may be TRBD1 (6 bases). The CDR3 has 15 amino acids. The germline CDR1 and CDR2 sequences are KGHSH and LQKENI. V was shortened by 6 bases and J by 4 bases, with 16 bases between the two germline ends.

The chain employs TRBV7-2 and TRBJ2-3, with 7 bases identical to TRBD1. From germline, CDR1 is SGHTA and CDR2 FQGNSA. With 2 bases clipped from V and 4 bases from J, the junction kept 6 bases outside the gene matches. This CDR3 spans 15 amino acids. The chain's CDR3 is CASSLSYRGADTQYF. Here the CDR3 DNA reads TGTGCCAGCAGCTTATCGTACAGGGGCGCAGATACGCAGTATTTT.

CDR3 in DNA: TGTGCCAGCAGTGCGGTGGCGAGGGGCAATCAGCCCCAGCATTTT. The encoded protein is CASSAVARGNQPQHF. The V gene is TRBV27, the J gene TRBJ1-5, with unresolved D. The V gene lost 5 bases and the J gene lost 2 bases, with 13 bases spanning the gap. Germline V gene data show CDR1 as MNHEY and CDR2 as SMNVEV (reference sequence). This CDR3 has 15 residues.

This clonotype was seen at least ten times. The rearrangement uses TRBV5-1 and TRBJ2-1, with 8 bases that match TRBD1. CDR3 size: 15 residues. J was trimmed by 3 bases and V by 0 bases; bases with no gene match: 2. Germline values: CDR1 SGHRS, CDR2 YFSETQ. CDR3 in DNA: TGCGCCAGCAGCTTGGAGGACAGGGACTACAATGAGCAGTTCTTC. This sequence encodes CASSLEDRDYNEQFF.

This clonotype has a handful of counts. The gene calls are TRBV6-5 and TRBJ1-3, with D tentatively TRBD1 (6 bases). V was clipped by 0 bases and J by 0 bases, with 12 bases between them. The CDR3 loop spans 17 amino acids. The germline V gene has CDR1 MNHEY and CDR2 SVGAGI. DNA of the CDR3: TGTGCCAGCAGTTACTCGGGCAGGGGAGGCTCTGGAAACACCATATATTTT. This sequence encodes CASSYSGRGGSGNTIYF.

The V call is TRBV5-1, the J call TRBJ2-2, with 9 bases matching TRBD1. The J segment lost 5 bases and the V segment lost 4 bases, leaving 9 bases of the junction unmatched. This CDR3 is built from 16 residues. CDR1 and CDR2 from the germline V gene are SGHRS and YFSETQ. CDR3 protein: CASSRDRGSGTGELFF. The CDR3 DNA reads TGCGCCAGCAGCCGCGACAGGGGGTCCGGGACCGGGGAGCTGTTTTTT. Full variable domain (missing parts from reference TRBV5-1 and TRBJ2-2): KAGVTQTPRYLIKTRGQQVTLSCSPISGHRSVSWYQQTPGQGLQFLFEYFSETQRNKGNFPGRFSGRQFSNSRSEMNVSTLELGDSALYLCASSRDRGSGTGELFFGEGSRLTVL.

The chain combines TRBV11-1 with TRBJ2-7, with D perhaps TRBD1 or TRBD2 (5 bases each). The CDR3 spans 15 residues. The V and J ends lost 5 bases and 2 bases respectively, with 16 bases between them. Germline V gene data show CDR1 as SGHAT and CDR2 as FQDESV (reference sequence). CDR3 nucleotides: TGTGCCAGCAGCGCGCAGGGAGCCAGCACCTACGAGCAGTACTTC. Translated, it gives CASSAQGASTYEQYF.

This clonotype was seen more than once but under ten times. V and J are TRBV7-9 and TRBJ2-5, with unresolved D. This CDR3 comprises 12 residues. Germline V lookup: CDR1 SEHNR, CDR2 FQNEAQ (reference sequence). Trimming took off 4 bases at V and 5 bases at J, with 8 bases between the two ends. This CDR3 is CASSYRPETQYF. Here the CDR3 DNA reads TGTGCCAGCAGCTACCGGCCGGAGACCCAGTACTTC. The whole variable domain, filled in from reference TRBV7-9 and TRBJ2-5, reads DTGVSQNPRHKITKRGQNVTFRCDPISEHNRLYWYRQTLGQGPEFLTYFQNEAQLEKSRLLSDRFSAERPKGSFSTLEIQRTEQGDSAMYLCASSYRPETQYFGPGTRLLVL.

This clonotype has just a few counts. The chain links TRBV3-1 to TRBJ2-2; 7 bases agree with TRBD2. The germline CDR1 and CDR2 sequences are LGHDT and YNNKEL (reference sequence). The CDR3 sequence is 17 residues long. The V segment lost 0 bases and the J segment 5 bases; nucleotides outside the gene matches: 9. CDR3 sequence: CASSQEKAGVYTGELFF. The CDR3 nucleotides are TGTGCCAGCAGCCAAGAGAAGGCGGGAGTGTATACCGGGGAGCTGTTTTTT.

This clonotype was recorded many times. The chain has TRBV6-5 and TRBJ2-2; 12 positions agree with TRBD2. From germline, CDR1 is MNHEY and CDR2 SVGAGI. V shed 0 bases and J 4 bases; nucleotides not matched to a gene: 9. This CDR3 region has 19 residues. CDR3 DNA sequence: TGTGCCAGCAGTTACTCAACGGGGGCTAGCGGGAGGGTCACCGGGGAGCTGTTTTTT. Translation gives CASSYSTGASGRVTGELFF.

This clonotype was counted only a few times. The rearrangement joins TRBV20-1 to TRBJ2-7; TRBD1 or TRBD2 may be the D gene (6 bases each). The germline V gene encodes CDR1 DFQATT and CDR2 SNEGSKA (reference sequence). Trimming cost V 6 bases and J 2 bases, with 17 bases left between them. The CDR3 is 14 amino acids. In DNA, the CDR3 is TGCAGTGCCCAAGGGGGGTTTCCTCCCTACGAGCAGTACTTC. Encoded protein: CSAQGGFPPYEQYF.

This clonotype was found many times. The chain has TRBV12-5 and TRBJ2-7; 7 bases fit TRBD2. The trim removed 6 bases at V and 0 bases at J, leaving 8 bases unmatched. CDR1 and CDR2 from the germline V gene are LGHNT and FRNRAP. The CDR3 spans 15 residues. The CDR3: CASGPAGVSSYEQYF. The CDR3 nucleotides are TGTGCTAGTGGCCCCGCGGGGGTAAGCTCCTACGAGCAGTACTTC.